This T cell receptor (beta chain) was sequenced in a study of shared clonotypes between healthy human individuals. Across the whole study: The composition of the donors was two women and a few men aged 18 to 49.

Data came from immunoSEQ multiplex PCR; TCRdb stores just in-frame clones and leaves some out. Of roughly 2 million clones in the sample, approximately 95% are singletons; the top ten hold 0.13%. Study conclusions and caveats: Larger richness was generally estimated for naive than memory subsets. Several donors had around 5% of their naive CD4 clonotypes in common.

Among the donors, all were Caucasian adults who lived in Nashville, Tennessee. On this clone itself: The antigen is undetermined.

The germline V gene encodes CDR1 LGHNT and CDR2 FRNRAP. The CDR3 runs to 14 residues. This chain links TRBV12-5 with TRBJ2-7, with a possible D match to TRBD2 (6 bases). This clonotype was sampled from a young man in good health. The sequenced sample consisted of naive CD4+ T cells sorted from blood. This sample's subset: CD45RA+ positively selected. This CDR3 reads CAPLATVGTYEQYF. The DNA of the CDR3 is TGTGCCCCACTAGCTACCGTCGGAACCTACGAGCAGTACTTC. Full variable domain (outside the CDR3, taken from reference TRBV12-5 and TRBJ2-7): DARVTQTPRHKVTEMGQEVTMRCQPILGHNTVFWYRQTMMQGLELLAYFRNRAPLDDSGMPKDRFSAEMPDATLATLKIQPSEPRDSAVYFCAPLATVGTYEQYFGPGTRLTVT.